This paragraph reports one TCR beta chain. These data come from a study of T cell changes during pregnancy in multiple sclerosis. Clones were sequenced by immunoSEQ multiplex PCR, and TCRdb holds only the in-frame ones, with some missing. The data show 65,000 to 95,000 clones, about 93% seen once. CDR1 and CDR2 from the germline V gene are SNHLY and FYNNEI. Trimming stripped 5 bases from V and 3 bases from J, with 11 bases between. The CDR3 totals 14 residues. This TCR derives from a female donor in good health, enrolled as a control in a pregnancy study. The sequencing used peripheral blood, collected after pregnancy. The chain is built from TRBV2 and TRBJ1-5; D may be TRBD1 (6 bases). Here the CDR3 reads CASSPTGFNQPQHF. The CDR3 region has the DNA TGTGCCAGCAGTCCTACAGGGTTCAATCAGCCCCAGCATTTT.